This T cell receptor (beta chain) was retrieved from a study of CD8+ T cells in alopecia areata. cDNA reverse transcribed from extracted RNA served as the sequencing template. Generated by immunoSEQ multiplex PCR, the TCRdb table keeps only in-frame clones and is missing some. The sample includes 200,000 to 250,000 clones, 64% of them seen just once. Treatment here: oral pan-JAK inhibitor, 5-10 mg twice daily. Sequences were derived from CD4+ T cells sorted from blood, sampled at week 4, from a patient treated with tofacitinib. The source of this sequence is a human donor with alopecia areata.

The CDR3 DNA follows: TGTGCCAGCAGACCCGACAGGGTTCTCACTGAAGCTTTCTTT. Amino acids: CASRPDRVLTEAFF. V is TRBV6-6 and J is TRBJ1-1; 7 positions agree with TRBD1. Germline trimming cut 6 bases from V and 4 bases from J; bases unmatched to any gene: 8. CDR3 size: 14 residues. CDR1 is MNHNY, CDR2 SVGAGI, per germline (reference sequence).